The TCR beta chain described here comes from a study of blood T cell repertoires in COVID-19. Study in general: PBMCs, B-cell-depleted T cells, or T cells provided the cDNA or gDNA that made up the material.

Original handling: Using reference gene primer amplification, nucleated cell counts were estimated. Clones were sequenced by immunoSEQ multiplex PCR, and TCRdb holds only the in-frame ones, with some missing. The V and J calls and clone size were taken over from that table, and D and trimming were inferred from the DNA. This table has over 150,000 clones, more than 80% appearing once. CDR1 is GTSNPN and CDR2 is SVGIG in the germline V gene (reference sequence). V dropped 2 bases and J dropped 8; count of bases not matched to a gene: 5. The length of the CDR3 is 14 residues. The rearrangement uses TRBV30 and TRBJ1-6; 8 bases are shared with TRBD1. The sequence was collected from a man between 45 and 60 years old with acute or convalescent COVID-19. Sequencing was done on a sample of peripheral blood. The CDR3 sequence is CAWSYRGNDSPLHF. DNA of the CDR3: TGTGCCTGGAGTTACAGGGGGAATGATTCACCCCTCCACTTT.